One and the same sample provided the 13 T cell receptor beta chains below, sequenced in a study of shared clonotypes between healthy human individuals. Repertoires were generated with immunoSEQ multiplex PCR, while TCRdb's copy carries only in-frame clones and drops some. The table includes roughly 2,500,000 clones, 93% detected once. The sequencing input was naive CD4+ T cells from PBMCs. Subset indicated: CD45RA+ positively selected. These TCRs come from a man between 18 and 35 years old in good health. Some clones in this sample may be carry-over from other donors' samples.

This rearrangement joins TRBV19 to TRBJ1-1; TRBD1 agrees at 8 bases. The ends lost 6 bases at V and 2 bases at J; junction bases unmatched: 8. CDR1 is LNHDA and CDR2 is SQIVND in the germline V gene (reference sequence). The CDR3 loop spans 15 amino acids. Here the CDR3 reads CASRPKGQVNTEAFF. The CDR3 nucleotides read TGTGCCAGTAGGCCTAAGGGACAGGTTAACACTGAAGCTTTCTTT.

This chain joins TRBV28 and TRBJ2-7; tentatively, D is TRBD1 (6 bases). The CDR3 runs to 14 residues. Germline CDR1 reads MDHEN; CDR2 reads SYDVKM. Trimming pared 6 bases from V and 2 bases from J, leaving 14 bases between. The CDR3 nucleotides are TGTGCCAGCAGACCAGGGACACCCACCTACGAGCAGTACTTC. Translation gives CASRPGTPTYEQYF.

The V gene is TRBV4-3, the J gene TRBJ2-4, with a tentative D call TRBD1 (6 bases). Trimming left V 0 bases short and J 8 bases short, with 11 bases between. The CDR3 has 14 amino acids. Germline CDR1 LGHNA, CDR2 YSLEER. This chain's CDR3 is CASSQDTGLDIQYF. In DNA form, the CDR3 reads TGCGCCAGCAGCCAAGATACAGGGTTAGACATTCAGTACTTC.

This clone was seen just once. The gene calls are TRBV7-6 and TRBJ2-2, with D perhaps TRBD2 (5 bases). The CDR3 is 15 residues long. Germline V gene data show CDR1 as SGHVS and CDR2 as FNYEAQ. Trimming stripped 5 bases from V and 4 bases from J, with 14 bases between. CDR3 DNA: TGTGCCAGCAGCCCCGGAGGCGGTTTCACCGGGGAGCTGTTTTTT. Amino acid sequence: CASSPGGGFTGELFF.

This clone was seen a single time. CDR3 amino acids: CASRPPGTSTGELFF. The CDR3 DNA sequence: TGCGCCAGCAGACCTCCGGGAACTAGCACCGGGGAGCTGTTTTTT. This rearrangement joins TRBV5-1 to TRBJ2-2, with D possibly being TRBD2 (5 bases). V was shortened by 5 bases and J by 4 bases, with 15 bases between the two germline ends. Germline V lookup: CDR1 SGHRS, CDR2 YFSETQ. The CDR3 is 15 amino acids.

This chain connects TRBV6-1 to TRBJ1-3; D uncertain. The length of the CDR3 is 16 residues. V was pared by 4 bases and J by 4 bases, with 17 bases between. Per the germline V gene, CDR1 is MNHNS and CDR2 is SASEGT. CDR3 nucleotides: TGTGCCAGCAGTGCCCGCCCCCGGAATCTCGGAAACACCATATATTTT. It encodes CASSARPRNLGNTIYF.

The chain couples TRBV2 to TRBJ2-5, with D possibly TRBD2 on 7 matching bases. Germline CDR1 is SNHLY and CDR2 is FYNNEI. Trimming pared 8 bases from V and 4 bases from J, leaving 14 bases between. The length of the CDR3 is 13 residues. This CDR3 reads CASRGARRETQYF. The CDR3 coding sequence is TGTGCCAGCCGGGGGGCTAGACGAGAGACCCAGTACTTC. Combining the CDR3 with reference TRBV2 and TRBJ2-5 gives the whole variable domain EPEVTQTPSHQVTQMGQEVILRCVPISNHLYFYWYRQILGQKVEFLVSFYNNEISEKSEIFDDQFSVERPDGSNFTLKIRSTKLEDSAMYFCASRGARRETQYFGPGTRLLVL.

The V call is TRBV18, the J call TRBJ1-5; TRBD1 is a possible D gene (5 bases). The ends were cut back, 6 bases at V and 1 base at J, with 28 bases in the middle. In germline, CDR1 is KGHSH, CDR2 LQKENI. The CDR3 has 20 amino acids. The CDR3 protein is CASSRKIQVGTAESNQPQHF. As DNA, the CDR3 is TGTGCCAGCTCGCGTAAAATACAGGTCGGAACCGCTGAGAGCAATCAGCCCCAGCATTTT.

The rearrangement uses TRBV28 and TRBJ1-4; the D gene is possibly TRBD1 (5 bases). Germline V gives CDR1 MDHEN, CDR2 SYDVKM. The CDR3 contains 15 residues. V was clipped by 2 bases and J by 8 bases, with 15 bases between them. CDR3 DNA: TGTGCCAGCAGTTTAGGGGGAGGGCATCGCGAAAAACTGTTTTTT. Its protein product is CASSLGGGHREKLFF.

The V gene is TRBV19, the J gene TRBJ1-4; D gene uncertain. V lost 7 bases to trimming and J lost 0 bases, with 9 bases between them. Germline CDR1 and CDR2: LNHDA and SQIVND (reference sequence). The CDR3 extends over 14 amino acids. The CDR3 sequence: CASISTSTNEKLFF. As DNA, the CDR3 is TGTGCCAGTATCTCTACCTCAACTAATGAAAAACTGTTTTTT.

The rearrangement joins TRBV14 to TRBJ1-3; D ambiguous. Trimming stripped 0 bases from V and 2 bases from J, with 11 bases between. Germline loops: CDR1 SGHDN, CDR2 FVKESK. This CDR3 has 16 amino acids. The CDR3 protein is CASSQDEVVPGNTIYF. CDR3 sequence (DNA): TGTGCCAGCAGCCAAGATGAGGTAGTCCCTGGAAACACCATATATTTT.

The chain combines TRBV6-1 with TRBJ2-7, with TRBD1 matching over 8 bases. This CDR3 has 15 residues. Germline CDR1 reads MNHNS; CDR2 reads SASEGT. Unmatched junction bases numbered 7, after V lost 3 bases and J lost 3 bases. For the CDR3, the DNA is TGTGCCAGCAGTGAGGAGGCAGGGGGCATCTACGAGCAGTACTTC. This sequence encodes CASSEEAGGIYEQYF.

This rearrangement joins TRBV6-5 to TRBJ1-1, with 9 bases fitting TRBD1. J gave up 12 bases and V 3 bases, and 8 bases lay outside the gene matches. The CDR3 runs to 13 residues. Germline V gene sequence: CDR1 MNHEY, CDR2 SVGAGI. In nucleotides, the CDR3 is TGTGCCAGCAGTTATCGGGACAGGGCGAAAACTTTCTTT. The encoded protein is CASSYRDRAKTFF.